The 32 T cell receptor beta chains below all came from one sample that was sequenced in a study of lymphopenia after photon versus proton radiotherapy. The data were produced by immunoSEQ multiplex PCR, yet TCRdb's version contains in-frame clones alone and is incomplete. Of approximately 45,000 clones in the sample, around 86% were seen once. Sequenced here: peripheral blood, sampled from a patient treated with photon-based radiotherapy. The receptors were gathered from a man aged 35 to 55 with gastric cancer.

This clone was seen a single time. The CDR3 loop reads CASSPLTGKNTGELFF. The CDR3 nucleotides read TGTGCCAGCTCACCCCTGACAGGGAAGAACACCGGGGAGCTGTTTTTT. The chain combines TRBV18 with TRBJ2-2; 7 bases line up with TRBD1. CDR1 and CDR2 (germline): KGHSH, LQKENI. V gave up 3 bases and J gave up 1 base; unmatched junction bases: 5. There are 16 residues in the CDR3.

The CDR3 nucleotides read TGTGCCTCACACAGGGGGGTTAACTATGGCTACACCTTC. It yields the protein CASHRGVNYGYTF. This chain joins TRBV30 and TRBJ1-2; 8 nucleotides align to TRBD1. The CDR3 has 13 residues. Germline V gene data show CDR1 as GTSNPN and CDR2 as SVGIG (reference sequence). The J segment lost 1 base and the V segment lost 7 bases, leaving 5 bases of the junction unmatched.

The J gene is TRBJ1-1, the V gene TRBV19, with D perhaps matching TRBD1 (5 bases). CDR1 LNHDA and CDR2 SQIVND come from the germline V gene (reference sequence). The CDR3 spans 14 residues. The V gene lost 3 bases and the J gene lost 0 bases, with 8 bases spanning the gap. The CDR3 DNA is TGTGCCAGTAGTATTGGAGGGGTGAACACTGAAGCTTTCTTT. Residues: CASSIGGVNTEAFF.

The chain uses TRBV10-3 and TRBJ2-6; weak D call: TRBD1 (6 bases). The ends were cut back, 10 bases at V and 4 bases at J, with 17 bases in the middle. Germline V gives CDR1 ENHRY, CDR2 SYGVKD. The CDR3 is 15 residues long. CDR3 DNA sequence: TGTGCCACCCGGACAGTCCGGCGAGGGGCCAACGTCCTGACTTTC. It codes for CATRTVRRGANVLTF.

CDR3 coding DNA: TGTGCCAGCTCACCCGGGACTAGCGGGGGGCTACACCAAGAGACCCAGTACTTC. This sequence encodes CASSPGTSGGLHQETQYF. The rearrangement joins TRBV18 to TRBJ2-5, with 15 positions matching TRBD2. V shed 3 bases, J shed 0 bases, and the junction held 5 bases outside the gene matches. This CDR3 is built from 18 residues. Germline V gives CDR1 KGHSH, CDR2 LQKENI.

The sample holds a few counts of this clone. CDR3 nucleotides: TGTGCCAGCAGCTTAGAGTTTGATAGCAATCAGCCCCAGCATTTT. It yields the protein CASSLEFDSNQPQHF. The chain combines TRBV11-2 with TRBJ1-5; no definite D call. CDR1 SGHAT and CDR2 FQNNGV come from the germline V gene. Deletions cut 0 bases from V and 0 bases from J, with 6 bases between. The CDR3 contains 15 residues.

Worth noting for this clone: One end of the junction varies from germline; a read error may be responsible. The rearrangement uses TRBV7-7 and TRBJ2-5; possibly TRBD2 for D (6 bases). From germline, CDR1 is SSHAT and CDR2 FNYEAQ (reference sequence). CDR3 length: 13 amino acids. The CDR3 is CASSLAEEGTQYF. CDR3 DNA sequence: TGTGCTAGCAGCTTAGCGGAAGAAGGAACCCAGTACTTC.

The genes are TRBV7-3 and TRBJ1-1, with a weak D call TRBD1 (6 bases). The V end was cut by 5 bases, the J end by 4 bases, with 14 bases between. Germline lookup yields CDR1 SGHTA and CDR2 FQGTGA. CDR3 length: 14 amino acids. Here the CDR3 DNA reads TGTGCCAGCAGCCCACAGGGTGCGGGCACTGAAGCTTTCTTT. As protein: CASSPQGAGTEAFF. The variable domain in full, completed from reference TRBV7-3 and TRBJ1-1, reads GAGVSQTPSNKVTEKGKYVELRCDPISGHTALYWYRQSLGQGPEFLIYFQGTGAADDSGLPNDRFFAVRPEGSVSTLKIQRTERGDSAVYLCASSPQGAGTEAFFGQGTRLTVV.

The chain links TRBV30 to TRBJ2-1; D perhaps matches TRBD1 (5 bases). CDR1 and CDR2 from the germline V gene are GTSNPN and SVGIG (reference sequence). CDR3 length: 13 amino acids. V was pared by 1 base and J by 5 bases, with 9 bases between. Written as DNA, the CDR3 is TGTGCCTGGAGTGACAGGTCGGACAATGAGCAGTTCTTC. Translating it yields CAWSDRSDNEQFF.

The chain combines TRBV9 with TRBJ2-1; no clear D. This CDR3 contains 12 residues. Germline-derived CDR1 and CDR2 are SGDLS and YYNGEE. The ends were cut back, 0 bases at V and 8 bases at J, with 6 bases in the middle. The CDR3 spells CASSVGFDEQFF. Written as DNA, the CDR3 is TGTGCCAGCAGCGTAGGTTTCGATGAGCAGTTCTTC.

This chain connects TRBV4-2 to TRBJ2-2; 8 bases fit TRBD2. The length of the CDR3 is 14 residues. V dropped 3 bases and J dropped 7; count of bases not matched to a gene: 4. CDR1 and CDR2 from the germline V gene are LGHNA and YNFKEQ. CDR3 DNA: TGTGCCAGCAGCCACGGGGGGGCGGACGGGGAGCTGTTTTTT. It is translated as CASSHGGADGELFF.

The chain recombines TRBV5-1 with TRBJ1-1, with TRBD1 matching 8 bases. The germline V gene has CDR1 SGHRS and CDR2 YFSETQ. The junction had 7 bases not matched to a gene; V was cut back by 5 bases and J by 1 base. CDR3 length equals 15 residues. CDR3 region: CASRPVQGGNTEAFF. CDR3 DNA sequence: TGCGCCAGCAGACCAGTACAGGGGGGGAACACTGAAGCTTTCTTT.

Here the CDR3 DNA reads TGTGCCAGCAGCTGGATAGCGGGGGGCGGAGATACGCAGTATTTT. Translated, it gives CASSWIAGGGDTQYF. The gene calls are TRBV7-2 and TRBJ2-3; TRBD2 matches 10 bases. The V gene's germline CDR1 is SGHTA and CDR2 FQGNSA. The CDR3 extends over 15 amino acids. The ends lost 4 bases at V and 5 bases at J; junction bases unmatched: 6.

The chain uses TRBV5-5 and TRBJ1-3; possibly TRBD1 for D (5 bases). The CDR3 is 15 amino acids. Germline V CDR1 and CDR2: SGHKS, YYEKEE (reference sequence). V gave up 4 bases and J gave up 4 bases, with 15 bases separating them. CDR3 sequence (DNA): TGTGCCAGCAGCCCCTGGAGGGGTGGAGGAAACACCATATATTTT. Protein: CASSPWRGGGNTIYF. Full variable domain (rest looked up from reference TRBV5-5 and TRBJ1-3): DAGVTQSPTHLIKTRGQQVTLRCSPISGHKSVSWYQQVLGQGPQFIFQYYEKEERGRGNFPDRFSARQFPNYSSELNVNALLLGDSALYLCASSPWRGGGNTIYFGEGSWLTVV.

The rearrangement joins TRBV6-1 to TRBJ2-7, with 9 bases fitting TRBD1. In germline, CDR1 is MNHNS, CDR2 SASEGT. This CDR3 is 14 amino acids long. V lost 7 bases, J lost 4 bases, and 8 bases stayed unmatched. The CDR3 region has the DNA TGTGCCAGCACCGGACAGGGGACGATATACGAGCAGTACTTC. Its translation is CASTGQGTIYEQYF.

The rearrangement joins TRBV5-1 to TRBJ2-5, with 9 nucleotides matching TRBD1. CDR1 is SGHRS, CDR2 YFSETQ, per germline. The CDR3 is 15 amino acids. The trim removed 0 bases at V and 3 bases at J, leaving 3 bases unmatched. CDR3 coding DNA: TGCGCCAGCAGCTTGGAGGGGACAGGGAAAGAGACCCAGTACTTC. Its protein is CASSLEGTGKETQYF.

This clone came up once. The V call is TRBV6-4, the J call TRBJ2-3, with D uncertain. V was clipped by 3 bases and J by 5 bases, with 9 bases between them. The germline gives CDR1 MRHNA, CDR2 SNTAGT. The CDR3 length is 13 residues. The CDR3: CASSDYVGDTQYF. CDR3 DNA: TGTGCCAGCAGTGATTATGTGGGAGATACGCAGTATTTT.

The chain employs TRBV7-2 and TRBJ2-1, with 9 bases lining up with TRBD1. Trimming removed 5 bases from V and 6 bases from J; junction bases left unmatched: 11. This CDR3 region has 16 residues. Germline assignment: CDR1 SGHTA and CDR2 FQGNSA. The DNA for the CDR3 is TGTGCCAGCAGCCGACAAACCGGGACAGGGCGCAATGAGCAGTTCTTC. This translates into CASSRQTGTGRNEQFF. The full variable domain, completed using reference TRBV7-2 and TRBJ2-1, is GAGVSQSPSNKVTEKGKDVELRCDPISGHTALYWYRQSLGQGLEFLIYFQGNSAPDKSGLPSDRFSAERTGGSVSTLTIQRTQQEDSAVYLCASSRQTGTGRNEQFFGPGTRLTVL.

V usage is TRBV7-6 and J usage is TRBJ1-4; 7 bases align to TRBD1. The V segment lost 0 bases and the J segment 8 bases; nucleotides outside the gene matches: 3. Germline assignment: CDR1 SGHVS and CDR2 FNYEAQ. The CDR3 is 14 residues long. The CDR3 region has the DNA TGTGCCAGCAGCTTAGCAGGGGGCAACGAAAAACTGTTTTTT. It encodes CASSLAGGNEKLFF.

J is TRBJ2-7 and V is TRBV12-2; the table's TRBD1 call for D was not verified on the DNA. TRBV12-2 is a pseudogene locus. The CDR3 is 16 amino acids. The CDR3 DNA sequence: TGTGCAAGTCGCTTAGTTGCCTTAGGGGGCGGCTACGAGCAGTACTTC. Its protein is CASRLVALGGGYEQYF.

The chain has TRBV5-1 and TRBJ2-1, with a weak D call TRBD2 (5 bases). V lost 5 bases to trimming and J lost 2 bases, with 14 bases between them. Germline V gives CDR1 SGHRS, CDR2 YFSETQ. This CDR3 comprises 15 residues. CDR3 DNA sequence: TGCGCCAGCAGTTTCGTCCCGGAGGCCTACAATGAGCAGTTCTTC. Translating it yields CASSFVPEAYNEQFF.

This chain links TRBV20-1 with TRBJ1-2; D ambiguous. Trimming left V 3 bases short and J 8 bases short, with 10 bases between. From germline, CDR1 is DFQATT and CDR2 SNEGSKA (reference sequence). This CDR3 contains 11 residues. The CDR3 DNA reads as TGCAGTGCTAGTACTGGTGGGGGCTACACCTTC. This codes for CSASTGGGYTF.

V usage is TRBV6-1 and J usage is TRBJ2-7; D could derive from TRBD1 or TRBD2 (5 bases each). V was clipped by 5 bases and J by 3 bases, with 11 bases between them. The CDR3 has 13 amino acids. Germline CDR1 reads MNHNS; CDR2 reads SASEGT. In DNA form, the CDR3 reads TGTGCCAGCAGTCGCCGGGACGGCTACGAGCAGTACTTC. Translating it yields CASSRRDGYEQYF.

CDR3 region: CASSPTLGESGEKLFF. In DNA form, the CDR3 reads TGTGCCAGCAGCCCAACTTTAGGGGAATCGGGTGAAAAACTGTTTTTT. The chain employs TRBV14 and TRBJ1-4; D possibly corresponds to TRBD1 (5 bases). CDR3 length equals 16 residues. Trimming removed 4 bases at V and 7 bases at J, with 19 bases between. Germline lookup yields CDR1 SGHDN and CDR2 FVKESK.

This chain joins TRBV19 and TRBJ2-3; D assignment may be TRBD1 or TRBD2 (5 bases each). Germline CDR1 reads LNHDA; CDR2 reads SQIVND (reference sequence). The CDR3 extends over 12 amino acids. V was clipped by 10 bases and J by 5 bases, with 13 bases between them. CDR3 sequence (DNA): TGTGCCACCGGGACGGGCGGAGATACGCAGTATTTT. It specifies CATGTGGDTQYF.

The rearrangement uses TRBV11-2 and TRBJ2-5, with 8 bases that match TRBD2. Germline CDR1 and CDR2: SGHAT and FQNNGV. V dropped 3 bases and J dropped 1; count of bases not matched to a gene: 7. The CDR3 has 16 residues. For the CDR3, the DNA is TGTGCCAGCAGCTTTCGGGGGGGCGCGGGCCAAGAGACCCAGTACTTC. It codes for CASSFRGGAGQETQYF.

The DNA of the CDR3 is TGTGCCAGCAGTTTACTGAACACCGGGGAGCTGTTTTTT. Protein product: CASSLLNTGELFF. This chain joins TRBV27 and TRBJ2-2; unclear D gene. Deletions cut 2 bases from V and 1 base from J, with 2 bases between. The CDR3 length is 13 residues. Germline V CDR1 and CDR2: MNHEY, SMNVEV (reference sequence).

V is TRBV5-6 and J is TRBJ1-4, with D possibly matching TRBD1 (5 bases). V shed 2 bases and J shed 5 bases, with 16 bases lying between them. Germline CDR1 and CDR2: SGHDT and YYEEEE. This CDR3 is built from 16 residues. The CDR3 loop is CASSFGPGRGNEKLFF. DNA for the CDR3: TGTGCCAGCAGCTTTGGTCCGGGACGGGGAAATGAAAAACTGTTTTTT.

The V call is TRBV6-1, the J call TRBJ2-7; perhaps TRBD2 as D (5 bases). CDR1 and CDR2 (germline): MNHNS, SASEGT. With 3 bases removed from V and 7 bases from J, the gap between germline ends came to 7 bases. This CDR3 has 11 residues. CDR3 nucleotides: TGTGCCAGCAGTGACTGGAGGGAGCAGTACTTC. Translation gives CASSDWREQYF.

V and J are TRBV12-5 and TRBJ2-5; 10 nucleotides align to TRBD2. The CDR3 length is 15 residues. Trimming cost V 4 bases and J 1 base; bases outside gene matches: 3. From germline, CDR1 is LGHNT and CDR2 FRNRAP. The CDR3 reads CASGYLAGGQETQYF. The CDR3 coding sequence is TGTGCTAGTGGTTATTTAGCGGGGGGCCAAGAGACCCAGTACTTC.

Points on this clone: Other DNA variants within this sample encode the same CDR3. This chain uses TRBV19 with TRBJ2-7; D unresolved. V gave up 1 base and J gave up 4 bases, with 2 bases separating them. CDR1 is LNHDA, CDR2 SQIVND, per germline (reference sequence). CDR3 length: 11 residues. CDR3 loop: CASSIGYEQYF. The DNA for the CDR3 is TGTGCCAGTAGTATAGGGTACGAGCAGTACTTC.

The CDR3, as DNA: TGTGCCACCAGCAGACCTGGGGGGAACAATGAGCAGTTCTTC. Protein: CATSRPGGNNEQFF. The V gene is TRBV15, the J gene TRBJ2-1; a possible D gene is TRBD2 (6 bases). With 2 bases removed from V and 5 bases from J, the gap between germline ends came to 10 bases. The germline CDR1 and CDR2 sequences are LNHNV and YYDKDF (reference sequence). The CDR3 sequence is 14 residues long.